What follows describes a single TCR beta chain. These data originate in a study of lymphopenia after photon versus proton radiotherapy. V trimming: 2 bases; J trimming: 10 bases; junction bases outside the gene matches: 6. The CDR3 is made up of 14 amino acids. Per germline, CDR1 MNHEY and CDR2 SMNVEV (reference sequence). Produced via immunoSEQ multiplex PCR; TCRdb's table is partial and in-frame only. The table shows roughly 35,000 clones, with under 90% occurring only once. V and J are TRBV27 and TRBJ2-5; the match to TRBD2 covers 11 bases. Sequences were derived from peripheral blood, sampled from a patient treated with photon-based radiotherapy. The sequence derives from a man aged 45-60 years with gastric cancer. CDR3: CASSLTLAGDVQYF. The CDR3 nucleotides read TGTGCCAGCAGTTTAACACTAGCGGGAGATGTCCAGTACTTC.